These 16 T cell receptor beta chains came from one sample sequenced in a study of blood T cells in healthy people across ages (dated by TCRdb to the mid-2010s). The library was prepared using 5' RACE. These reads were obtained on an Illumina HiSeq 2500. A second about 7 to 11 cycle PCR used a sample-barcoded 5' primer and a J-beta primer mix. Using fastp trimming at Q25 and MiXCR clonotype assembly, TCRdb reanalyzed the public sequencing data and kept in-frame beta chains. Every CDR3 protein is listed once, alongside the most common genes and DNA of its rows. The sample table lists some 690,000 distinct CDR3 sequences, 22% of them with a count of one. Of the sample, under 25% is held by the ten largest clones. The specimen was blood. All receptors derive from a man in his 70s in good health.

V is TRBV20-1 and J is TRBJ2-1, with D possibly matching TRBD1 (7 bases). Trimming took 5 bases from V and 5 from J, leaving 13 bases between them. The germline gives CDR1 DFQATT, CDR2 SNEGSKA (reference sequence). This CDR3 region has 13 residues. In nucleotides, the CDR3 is TGCAGTGCTCCGGACAGGAGGGACAATGAGCAGTTCTTC. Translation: CSAPDRRDNEQFF.

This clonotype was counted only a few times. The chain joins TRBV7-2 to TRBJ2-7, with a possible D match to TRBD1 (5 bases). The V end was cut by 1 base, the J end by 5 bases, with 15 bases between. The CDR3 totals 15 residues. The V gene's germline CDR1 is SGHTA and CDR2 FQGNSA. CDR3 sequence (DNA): TGTGCCAGCAGCTTAGACAGCAGGGTTGGCAACGAGCAGTACGTC. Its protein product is CASSLDSRVGNEQYV.

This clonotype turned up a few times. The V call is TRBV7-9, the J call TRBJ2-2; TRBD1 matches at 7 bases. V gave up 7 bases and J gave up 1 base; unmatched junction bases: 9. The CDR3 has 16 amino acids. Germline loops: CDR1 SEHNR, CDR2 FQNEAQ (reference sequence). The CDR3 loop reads CASTKTGTENTGELFF. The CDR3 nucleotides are TGTGCCAGCACCAAAACCGGGACAGAGAACACCGGGGAGCTGTTTTTT. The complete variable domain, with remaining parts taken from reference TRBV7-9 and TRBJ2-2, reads DTGVSQNPRHKITKRGQNVTFRCDPISEHNRLYWYRQTLGQGPEFLTYFQNEAQLEKSRLLSDRFSAERPKGSFSTLEIQRTEQGDSAMYLCASTKTGTENTGELFFGEGSRLTVL.

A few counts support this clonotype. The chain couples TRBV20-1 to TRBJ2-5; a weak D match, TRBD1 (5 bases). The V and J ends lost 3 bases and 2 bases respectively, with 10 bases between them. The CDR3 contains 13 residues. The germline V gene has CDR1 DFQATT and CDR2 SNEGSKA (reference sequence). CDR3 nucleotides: TGCAGTGCTAGCCGGTCAGGGCAAGAGACCCAGTACTTC. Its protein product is CSASRSGQETQYF.

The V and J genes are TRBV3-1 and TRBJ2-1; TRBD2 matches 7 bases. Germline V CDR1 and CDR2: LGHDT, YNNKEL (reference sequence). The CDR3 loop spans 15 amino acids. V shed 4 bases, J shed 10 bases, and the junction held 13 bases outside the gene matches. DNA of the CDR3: TGTGCCAGCAGCCGGGAGGTAGCGGGCGCTCGAGAGCAGTTCTTC. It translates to CASSREVAGAREQFF.

The CDR3 region has the DNA TGCGCCAGCAGCTTGGCCGTCGGGGCACCCTACAATGAGCAGTTCTTC. Its protein is CASSLAVGAPYNEQFF. The genes are TRBV5-1 and TRBJ2-1, with D perhaps being TRBD1 or TRBD2 (5 bases each). This CDR3 contains 16 residues. V lost 0 bases and J 2 bases, leaving 12 bases between the germline ends. Per germline, CDR1 SGHRS and CDR2 YFSETQ.

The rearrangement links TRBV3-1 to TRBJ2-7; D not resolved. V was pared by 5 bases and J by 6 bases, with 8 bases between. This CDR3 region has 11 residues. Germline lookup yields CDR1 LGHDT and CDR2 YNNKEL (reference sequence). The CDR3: CASSRVGEQYF. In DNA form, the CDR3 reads TGTGCCAGCAGCAGGGTCGGCGAGCAGTACTTC.

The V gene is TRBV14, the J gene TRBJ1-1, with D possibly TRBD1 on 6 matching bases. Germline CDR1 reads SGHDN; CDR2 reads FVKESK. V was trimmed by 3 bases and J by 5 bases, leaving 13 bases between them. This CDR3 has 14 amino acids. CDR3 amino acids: CASSHPGAQTEAFF. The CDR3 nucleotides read TGTGCCAGCAGCCACCCGGGGGCGCAGACTGAAGCTTTCTTT.

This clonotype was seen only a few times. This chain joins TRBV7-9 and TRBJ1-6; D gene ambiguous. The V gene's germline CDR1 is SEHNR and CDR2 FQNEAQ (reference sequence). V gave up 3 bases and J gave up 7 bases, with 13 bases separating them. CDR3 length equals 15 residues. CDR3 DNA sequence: TGTGCCAGCAGCTTGGCCGGGTCACAAAATTCACCCCTCCACTTT. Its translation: CASSLAGSQNSPLHF.

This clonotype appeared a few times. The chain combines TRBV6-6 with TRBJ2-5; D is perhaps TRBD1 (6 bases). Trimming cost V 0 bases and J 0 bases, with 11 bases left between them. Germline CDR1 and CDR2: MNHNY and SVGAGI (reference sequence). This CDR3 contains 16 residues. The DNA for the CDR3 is TGTGCCAGCAGTTACTCGATCAGGGGATACCAAGAGACCCAGTACTTC. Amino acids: CASSYSIRGYQETQYF.

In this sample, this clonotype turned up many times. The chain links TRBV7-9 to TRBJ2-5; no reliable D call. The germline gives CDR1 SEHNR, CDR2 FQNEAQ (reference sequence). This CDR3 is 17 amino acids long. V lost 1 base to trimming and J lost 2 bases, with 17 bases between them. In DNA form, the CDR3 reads TGTGCCAGCAGCTTAGTTCTGGCGCGAGACATACAAGAGACCCAGTACTTC. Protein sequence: CASSLVLARDIQETQYF.

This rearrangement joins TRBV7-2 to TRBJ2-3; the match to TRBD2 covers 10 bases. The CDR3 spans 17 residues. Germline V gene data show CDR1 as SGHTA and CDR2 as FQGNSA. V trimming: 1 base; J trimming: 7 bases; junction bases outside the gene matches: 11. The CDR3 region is CASSLDHTSGIINTQYF. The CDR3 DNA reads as TGTGCCAGCAGCTTAGATCACACTAGCGGGATTATAAATACGCAGTATTTT.

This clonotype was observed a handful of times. The CDR3 DNA follows: TGTGCCAGCGCCGGACGAGGGGCAGGCGGCACAGATACGCAGTATTTT. Its translation: CASAGRGAGGTDTQYF. This chain connects TRBV7-2 to TRBJ2-3; tentatively, D is TRBD1 or TRBD2 (5 bases each). The germline CDR1 and CDR2 sequences are SGHTA and FQGNSA. V lost 8 bases and J 1 base, leaving 19 bases between the germline ends. The length of the CDR3 is 16 residues.

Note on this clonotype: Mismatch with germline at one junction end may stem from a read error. As DNA, the CDR3 is TGCGTCAGCGTCCGGGAAGCTTTCTTT. Protein sequence: CVSVREAFF. The chain uses TRBV4-1 and TRBJ1-1, with D unclear. The CDR3 runs 9 residues. Germline loops: CDR1 MGHRA, CDR2 YSYEKL.

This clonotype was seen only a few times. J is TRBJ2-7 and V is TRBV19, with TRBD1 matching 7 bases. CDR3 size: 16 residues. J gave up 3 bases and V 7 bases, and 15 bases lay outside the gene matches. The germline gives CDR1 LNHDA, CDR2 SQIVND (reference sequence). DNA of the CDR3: TGTGCCAGTACACTATCCAAGGGGGCCGTTCGCTACGAGCAGTACGTC. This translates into CASTLSKGAVRYEQYV.

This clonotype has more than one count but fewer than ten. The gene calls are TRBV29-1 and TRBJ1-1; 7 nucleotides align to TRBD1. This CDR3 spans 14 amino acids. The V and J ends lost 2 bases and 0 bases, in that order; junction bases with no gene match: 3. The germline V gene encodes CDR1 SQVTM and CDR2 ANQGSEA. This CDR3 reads CSVESGQLNTEAFF. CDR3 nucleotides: TGCAGCGTTGAATCGGGACAGCTGAACACTGAAGCTTTCTTT.